Listed here is a single T cell receptor beta chain. Its cognate antigen is unknown. Sequenced by immunoSEQ multiplex PCR; TCRdb stores in-frame clones only, minus some. The repertoire holds more than 75,000 clones, with 80% to 95% as singletons. The data stem from a study of graft-versus-host responses after intestinal transplantation. Study in general: Multivisceral, liver-intestinal, or isolated intestinal grafts went to recipients. Recipients were all induced with anti-thymocyte globulin, then given tacrolimus and steroids for around three years. Study observations and caveats: Maximum circulating GvH clone levels tracked with early post-transplant HvG decreases. GvH clones were found in recipient marrow; some appeared first in ileum or blood.

In germline, CDR1 is MRHNA, CDR2 SNTAGT. The CDR3 sequence is 12 residues long. The germline V and J ends were trimmed by 2 bases and 8 bases, with 9 bases remaining between them. Sequences were derived from unstimulated CD4+ T cells sorted from spleen or lymph node cells, sampled before transplant. This chain uses TRBV6-4 with TRBJ1-2, with D possibly being TRBD1 (5 bases). This receptor was obtained from a human donor who was the organ donor for an intestinal transplant. Here the CDR3 reads CASSDLGGGYTF. The CDR3 DNA reads as TGTGCCAGCAGTGACCTCGGGGGAGGCTACACCTTC.